These 18 T cell receptor beta chains came from one sample sequenced in a study of T cell responses to AZD1222 COVID-19 vaccine. Only in-frame clones appear in the TCRdb table, and some are missing; sequencing was by immunoSEQ multiplex PCR. This sample has about 120,000 clones, with 70% to 90% found just once. Sequenced material: peripheral blood, taken on day 0 of AZD1222 vaccination. The receptor source for this set is an adult in good health.

This rearrangement joins TRBV7-3 to TRBJ2-7, with D unresolved. From germline, CDR1 is SGHTA and CDR2 FQGTGA. This CDR3 is built from 14 residues. V lost 5 bases and J lost 2, with 13 bases in between. The CDR3 spells CASSGYLAPYEQYF. Here the CDR3 DNA reads TGTGCCAGCAGCGGCTACCTTGCGCCCTACGAGCAGTACTTC.

This chain connects TRBV5-4 to TRBJ1-1; the D is unclear. Per germline, CDR1 SGHNT and CDR2 YYREEE (reference sequence). Trimming removed 3 bases at V and 8 bases at J, with 11 bases between. This CDR3 region has 12 residues. CDR3 in amino acids: CASSSGVQEAFF. In DNA, the CDR3 is TGTGCCAGCAGCTCGGGCGTTCAGGAAGCTTTCTTT.

In DNA, the CDR3 is TGTGCCAGCAGCTTTGAAACAGGGGTGGCCTACGAGCAGTACTTC. This encodes CASSFETGVAYEQYF. The rearrangement joins TRBV5-6 to TRBJ2-7; 7 nucleotides align to TRBD1. V was clipped by 2 bases and J by 2 bases; unmatched bases: 7. The CDR3 length is 15 residues. From germline, CDR1 is SGHDT and CDR2 YYEEEE.

Note on this clone: The sample contains more than one DNA sequence encoding this CDR3. CDR3 DNA sequence: TGTGCCAGCAGTCCTGACACGTATGGCTACACCTTC. It is translated as CASSPDTYGYTF. The gene calls are TRBV27 and TRBJ1-2; no clear D. This CDR3 contains 12 residues. Germline-derived CDR1 and CDR2 are MNHEY and SMNVEV (reference sequence). V was cut by 5 bases and J by 5 bases, with 9 bases left in between.

The chain carries TRBV24-1 and TRBJ2-1; weak D call: TRBD1 (6 bases). The CDR3 extends over 17 amino acids. Trimming took off 2 bases at V and 1 base at J, with 14 bases between the two ends. CDR1 and CDR2 from the germline V gene are KGHDR and SFDVKD. The CDR3 DNA reads as TGTGCCACCAGTGATTCTACAGGGATCCGTTCCTACAATGAGCAGTTCTTC. Residues: CATSDSTGIRSYNEQFF.

This clone has more than one count but fewer than ten. The chain combines TRBV6-5 with TRBJ1-3, with unresolved D. In germline, CDR1 is MNHEY, CDR2 SVGAGI. This CDR3 contains 15 residues. V was shortened by 6 bases and J by 1 base, with 13 bases between the two germline ends. This chain's CDR3 is CASSPDKFSGNTIYF. Here the CDR3 DNA reads TGTGCCAGCAGCCCCGACAAGTTTTCTGGAAACACCATATATTTT.

This chain joins TRBV4-1 and TRBJ1-5; D possibly corresponds to TRBD1 (5 bases). Germline assignment: CDR1 MGHRA and CDR2 YSYEKL. V lost 4 bases to trimming and J lost 5 bases, with 15 bases between them. The CDR3 has 15 amino acids. The CDR3 spells CASSPSTGLDQPQHF. CDR3 nucleotide sequence: TGCGCCAGCAGCCCCTCTACGGGGCTCGATCAGCCCCAGCATTTT.

V usage is TRBV7-2 and J usage is TRBJ2-5; D gene uncertain. Germline V gives CDR1 SGHTA, CDR2 FQGNSA. Trimming left V 5 bases short and J 5 bases short, with 6 bases between. The CDR3 extends over 11 amino acids. Here the CDR3 DNA reads TGTGCCAGCAGCAACGGGGAGACCCAGTACTTC. This translates into CASSNGETQYF.

V is TRBV30 and J is TRBJ2-1; 9 nucleotides align to TRBD2. The V gene's germline CDR1 is GTSNPN and CDR2 SVGIG (reference sequence). The CDR3 extends over 18 amino acids. V was pared by 2 bases and J by 0 bases, with 11 bases of the junction left unmatched. The CDR3 protein is CAWSPELAGTFSYNEQFF. The CDR3 nucleotides are TGTGCCTGGAGTCCAGAGCTAGCGGGAACCTTCTCCTACAATGAGCAGTTCTTC.

The chain links TRBV6-4 to TRBJ1-2; no definite D call. The CDR3 has 14 residues. Germline V gene data show CDR1 as MRHNA and CDR2 as SNTAGT. V lost 5 bases and J lost 1, with 11 bases in between. The CDR3, as DNA: TGTGCCAGCAGTCTGGACGGAAGTAACTATGGCTACACCTTC. Protein sequence: CASSLDGSNYGYTF.

The chain is built from TRBV3-1 (or the pseudogene TRBV3-2) and TRBJ1-2; the D gene is possibly TRBD1 (5 bases). This CDR3 comprises 15 residues. Trimming removed 7 bases from V and 7 bases from J, with 22 bases in between. Germline-derived CDR1 and CDR2 are LGHDT and YNNKEL (reference sequence). The DNA of the CDR3 is TGTGCCAGCACCGGGTTCGGGGGAAGGGTGGTTGGCTACACCTTC. It translates to CASTGFGGRVVGYTF.

The chain couples TRBV28 to TRBJ1-5, with D maybe TRBD1 (6 bases). Germline V gene lookup returns CDR1 MDHEN and CDR2 SYDVKM. Trimming stripped 9 bases from V and 2 bases from J, with 14 bases between. This CDR3 is 14 amino acids long. CDR3 region: CASNTGFGNQPQHF. The DNA of the CDR3 is TGTGCCAGTAACACAGGGTTCGGCAATCAGCCCCAGCATTTT.

The chain couples TRBV7-2 to TRBJ2-4; D possibly corresponds to TRBD2 (6 bases). With 2 bases removed from V and 2 bases from J, the gap between germline ends came to 7 bases. The length of the CDR3 is 14 residues. CDR1 and CDR2 (germline): SGHTA, FQGNSA. CDR3 nucleotide sequence: TGTGCCAGCAGCTTACGGGGGACCAAAAACATTCAGTACTTC. Translating it yields CASSLRGTKNIQYF. The full variable domain, rest sourced from reference TRBV7-2 and TRBJ2-4, is GAGVSQSPSNKVTEKGKDVELRCDPISGHTALYWYRQSLGQGLEFLIYFQGNSAPDKSGLPSDRFSAERTGGSVSTLTIQRTQQEDSAVYLCASSLRGTKNIQYFGAGTRLSVL.

The chain has TRBV5-6 and TRBJ1-2, with D unclear. Per the germline V gene, CDR1 is SGHDT and CDR2 is YYEEEE. With 2 bases removed from V and 1 base from J, the gap between germline ends came to 6 bases. The CDR3 is made up of 13 amino acids. This CDR3 reads CASSLGLNYGYTF. CDR3 DNA sequence: TGTGCCAGCAGCTTAGGACTTAACTATGGCTACACCTTC.

The chain joins TRBV6-4 to TRBJ2-3; 9 positions agree with TRBD2. The CDR3 is 16 amino acids. The V segment lost 1 base and the J segment 2 bases; nucleotides outside the gene matches: 4. CDR1 is MRHNA and CDR2 is SNTAGT in the germline V gene. DNA of the CDR3: TGTGCCAGCAGTGACTTACGGACTAGCGACACAGATACGCAGTATTTT. The encoded protein is CASSDLRTSDTDTQYF.

J is TRBJ1-4 and V is TRBV18; no clear D. The CDR3 is 13 residues long. From germline, CDR1 is KGHSH and CDR2 LQKENI. The ends were cut back, 2 bases at V and 8 bases at J, with 9 bases in the middle. CDR3 nucleotide sequence: TGTGCCAGCTCACCAACCCGCCCGGAAAAACTGTTTTTT. Its protein is CASSPTRPEKLFF.

The chain links TRBV7-9 to TRBJ1-6; TRBD1 aligns across 8 bases. This CDR3 spans 16 amino acids. V trimming: 5 bases; J trimming: 7 bases; junction bases outside the gene matches: 10. From germline, CDR1 is SEHNR and CDR2 FQNEAQ (reference sequence). CDR3 region: CASSIQGARGNSPLHF. The DNA for the CDR3 is TGTGCCAGCAGCATTCAGGGGGCGCGGGGGAATTCACCCCTCCACTTT.

The V call is TRBV2, the J call TRBJ2-5, with 8 bases matching TRBD1. This CDR3 has 15 amino acids. Germline V gene sequence: CDR1 SNHLY, CDR2 FYNNEI. The V gene end was trimmed by 2 bases and the J gene end by 1 base; junction bases not matched to a gene: 3. CDR3 DNA: TGTGCCAGCAGTGAACGGACAGGGCCCCAAGAGACCCAGTACTTC. Protein: CASSERTGPQETQYF.